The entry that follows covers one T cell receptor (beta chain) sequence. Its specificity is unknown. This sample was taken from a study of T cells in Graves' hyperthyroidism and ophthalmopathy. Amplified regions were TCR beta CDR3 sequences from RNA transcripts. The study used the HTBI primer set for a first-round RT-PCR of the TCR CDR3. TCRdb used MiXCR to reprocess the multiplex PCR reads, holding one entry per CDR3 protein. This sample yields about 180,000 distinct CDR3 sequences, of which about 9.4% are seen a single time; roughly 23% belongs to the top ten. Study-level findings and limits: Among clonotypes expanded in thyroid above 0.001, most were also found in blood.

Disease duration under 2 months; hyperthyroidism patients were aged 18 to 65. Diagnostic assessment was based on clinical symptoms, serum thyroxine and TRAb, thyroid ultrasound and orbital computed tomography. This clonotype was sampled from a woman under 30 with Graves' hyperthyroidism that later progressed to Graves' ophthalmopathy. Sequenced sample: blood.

The CDR3 spells CAISQEDYGYTF. The DNA of the CDR3 is TGTGCCATCAGTCAGGAAGACTATGGCTACACCTTC. The V call is TRBV10-3, the J call TRBJ1-2; D gene uncertain. CDR1 ENHRY and CDR2 SYGVKD come from the germline V gene. V shed 5 bases and J shed 3 bases, with 7 bases lying between them. The CDR3 sequence is 12 residues long.